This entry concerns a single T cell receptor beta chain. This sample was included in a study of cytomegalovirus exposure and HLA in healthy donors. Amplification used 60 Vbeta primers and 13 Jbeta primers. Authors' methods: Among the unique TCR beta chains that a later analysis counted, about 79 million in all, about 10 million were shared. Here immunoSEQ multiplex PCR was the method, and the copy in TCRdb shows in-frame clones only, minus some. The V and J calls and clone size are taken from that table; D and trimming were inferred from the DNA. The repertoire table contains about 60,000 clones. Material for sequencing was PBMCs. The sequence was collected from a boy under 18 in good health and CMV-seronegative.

CDR3 protein: CASSPGAEQFF. As DNA, the CDR3 is TGTGCCAGCAGTCCGGGTGCTGAGCAGTTCTTC. J is TRBJ2-1 and V is TRBV6-1, with D uncertain. This CDR3 comprises 11 residues. Trimming left V 5 bases short and J 9 bases short, with 8 bases between. From germline, CDR1 is MNHNS and CDR2 SASEGT.